These 9 T cell receptor beta chains were sequenced from one sample in a study of OX40 agonist ivuxolimab in advanced cancers. Profiled with immunoSEQ multiplex PCR; TCRdb holds only in-frame clones, not every one. The sample yields about 73,000 clones, about nine tenths seen once. The sample here was CD4+ or CD8+ T cells sorted from blood, taken in a trial of the OX40 agonist ivuxolimab. Source of these receptors: an adult with an advanced solid tumor such as melanoma, head and neck, liver or kidney cancer.

The chain couples TRBV6-5 to TRBJ1-2; 8 bases fit TRBD1. The junction had 2 bases not matched to a gene; V was cut back by 0 bases and J by 2 bases. The CDR3 runs to 15 residues. The germline gives CDR1 MNHEY, CDR2 SVGAGI. The CDR3 region has the DNA TGTGCCAGCAGTTACTCCAGGACAGGGAACTATGGCTACACCTTC. It translates to CASSYSRTGNYGYTF.

The CDR3 coding sequence is TGCGCCAGCAGCGCGGGGGGGAACTACAATGAGCAGTTCTTC. This sequence encodes CASSAGGNYNEQFF. The chain uses TRBV5-1 and TRBJ2-1, with 9 bases fitting TRBD2. The germline V gene encodes CDR1 SGHRS and CDR2 YFSETQ. CDR3 length: 14 amino acids. With V trimmed by 4 bases and J by 3 bases, 2 bases remained unmatched.

This chain joins TRBV30 and TRBJ2-2; D is undetermined. The ends were cut back, 3 bases at V and 5 bases at J, with 10 bases in the middle. Looked up from germline, CDR1 is GTSNPN and CDR2 is SVGIG (reference sequence). The CDR3 runs to 13 residues. CDR3 sequence (DNA): TGTGCCTGGAGGGAAGTGCCAACCGGGGAGCTGTTTTTT. Translation gives CAWREVPTGELFF.

V is TRBV5-6 and J is TRBJ2-7; the match to TRBD1 covers 10 bases. V shed 7 bases and J 5 bases; nucleotides not matched to a gene: 9. CDR1 is SGHDT and CDR2 is YYEEEE in the germline V gene. The CDR3 length is 14 residues. The CDR3 bases are TGTGCCAGCGGACGGGACAGGGGCCTTCACGAGCAGTACTTC. Its translation is CASGRDRGLHEQYF.

V gene TRBV23-1 combines with J gene TRBJ1-5; perhaps TRBD1 as D (5 bases). TRBV23-1 is annotated as an ORF whose role is uncertain. The V gene lost 2 bases and the J gene lost 4 bases, with 15 bases spanning the gap. The CDR3 runs to 16 residues. The DNA for the CDR3 is TGCGCCAGCAGTCAAACCCGTCAGGGTCGGAATCAGCCCCAGCATTTT. This gives the protein CASSQTRQGRNQPQHF.

This chain connects TRBV7-9 to TRBJ1-5; 7 bases align to TRBD1. This CDR3 is 15 amino acids long. Looked up from germline, CDR1 is SEHNR and CDR2 is FQNEAQ (reference sequence). J was trimmed by 0 bases and V by 5 bases; bases with no gene match: 4. As DNA, the CDR3 is TGTGCCAGCAGCCGGGGACAGAGTAGCAATCAGCCCCAGCATTTT. It translates to CASSRGQSSNQPQHF.

The chain uses TRBV5-8 and TRBJ1-5; TRBD1 is a possible D gene (6 bases). Trimming pared 4 bases from V and 4 bases from J, leaving 15 bases between. Germline V gene lookup returns CDR1 SGHTS and CDR2 YDEGEE. The CDR3 totals 15 residues. The CDR3 DNA follows: TGTGCCAGCAGCCGGACCGGGACACCTAATCAGCCCCAGCATTTT. Its translation is CASSRTGTPNQPQHF. Based on the CDR3 plus reference TRBV5-8 and TRBJ1-5, the full variable domain is EAGVTQSPTHLIKTRGQQATLRCSPISGHTSVYWYQQALGLGLQFLLWYDEGEERNRGNFPPRFSGRQFPNYSSELNVNALELEDSALYLCASSRTGTPNQPQHFGDGTRLSIL.

This sequence joins TRBV5-1 and TRBJ2-7, with D possibly TRBD1 on 7 matching bases. Between the trimmed V and J ends, which lost 5 bases and 7 bases, there was a span of 16 bases. Per the germline V gene, CDR1 is SGHRS and CDR2 is YFSETQ. The CDR3 totals 13 residues. The CDR3 spells CASREEGADEQYF. In nucleotides, the CDR3 is TGCGCCAGCAGAGAGGAGGGGGCGGATGAGCAGTACTTC. The full variable domain, rest sourced from reference TRBV5-1 and TRBJ2-7, is KAGVTQTPRYLIKTRGQQVTLSCSPISGHRSVSWYQQTPGQGLQFLFEYFSETQRNKGNFPGRFSGRQFSNSRSEMNVSTLELGDSALYLCASREEGADEQYFGPGTRLTVT.

This clone turned up a few times. The gene calls are TRBV18 and TRBJ2-5, with TRBD2 matching over 10 bases. This CDR3 comprises 15 residues. Germline V CDR1 and CDR2: KGHSH, LQKENI. The J segment lost 1 base and the V segment lost 4 bases, leaving 3 bases of the junction unmatched. CDR3 residues: CASSRASGGQETQYF. The CDR3 region has the DNA TGTGCCAGCTCACGGGCTAGCGGGGGCCAAGAGACCCAGTACTTC.